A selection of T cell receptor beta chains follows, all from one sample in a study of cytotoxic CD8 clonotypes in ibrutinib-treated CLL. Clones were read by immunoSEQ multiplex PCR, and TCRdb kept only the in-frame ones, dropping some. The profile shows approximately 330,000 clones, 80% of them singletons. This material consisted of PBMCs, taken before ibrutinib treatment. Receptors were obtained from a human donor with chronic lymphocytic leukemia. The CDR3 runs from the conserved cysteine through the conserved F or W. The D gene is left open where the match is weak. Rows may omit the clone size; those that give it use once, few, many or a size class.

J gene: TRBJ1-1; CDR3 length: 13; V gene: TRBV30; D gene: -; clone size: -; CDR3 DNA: TGTGCCTGGAGTCCCCAGGGGAACACTGAAGCTTTCTTT; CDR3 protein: CAWSPQGNTEAFF
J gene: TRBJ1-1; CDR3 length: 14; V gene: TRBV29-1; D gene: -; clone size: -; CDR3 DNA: TGCAGCGTTGAGGGACACAACATGAACACTGAAGCTTTCTTT; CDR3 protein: CSVEGHNMNTEAFF
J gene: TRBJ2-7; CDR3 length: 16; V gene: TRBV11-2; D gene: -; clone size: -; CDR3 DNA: TGTGCCAGCAGCCTCCCGTTATGGGGGGCTTCTCTCGAGCAGTACTTC; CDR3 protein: CASSLPLWGASLEQYF
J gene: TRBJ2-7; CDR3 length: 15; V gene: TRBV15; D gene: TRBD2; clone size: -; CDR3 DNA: TGTGCCACCAGCAGGTTGGCTAGCGGCTTCTACGAGCAGTACTTC; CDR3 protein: CATSRLASGFYEQYF
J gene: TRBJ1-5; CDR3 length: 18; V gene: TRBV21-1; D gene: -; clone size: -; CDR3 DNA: TGTGCCAGCAGCAAAGGGGGTCCCGGACAGATTAGCAATCAGCCCCAGCATTTT; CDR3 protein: CASSKGGPGQISNQPQHF
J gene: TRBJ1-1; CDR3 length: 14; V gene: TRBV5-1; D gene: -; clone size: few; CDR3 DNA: TGCGCCAGCAGTTTCGCCGGGTCCTATGCTGAAGCTTTCTTT; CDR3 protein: CASSFAGSYAEAFF
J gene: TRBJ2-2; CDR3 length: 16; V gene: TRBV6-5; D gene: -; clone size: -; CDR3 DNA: TGTGCCAGCAGTTACTCGAGACTAGGGTACACCGGGGAGCTGTTTTTT; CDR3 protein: CASSYSRLGYTGELFF
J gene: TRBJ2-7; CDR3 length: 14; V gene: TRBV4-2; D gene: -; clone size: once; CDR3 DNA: TGTGCCAGCAGCCAAGACGCCAGGGCGTACGAGCAGTACTTC; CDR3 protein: CASSQDARAYEQYF
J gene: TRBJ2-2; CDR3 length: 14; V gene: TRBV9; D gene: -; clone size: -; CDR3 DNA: TGTGCCAGCAGCACCCGGGCCTACACCGGGGAGCTGTTTTTT; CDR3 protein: CASSTRAYTGELFF
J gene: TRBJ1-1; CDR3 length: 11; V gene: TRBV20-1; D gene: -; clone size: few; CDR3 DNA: TGCAGTGCTAATGAGGGCAGGTGGTGTCTATTT; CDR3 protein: CSANEGRWCLF
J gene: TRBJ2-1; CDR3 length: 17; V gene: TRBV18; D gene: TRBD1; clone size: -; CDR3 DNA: TGTGCCAGCTCCCACGACCGGGACAGGGGCAACCGTGATGAGCAGTTCTTC; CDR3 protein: CASSHDRDRGNRDEQFF
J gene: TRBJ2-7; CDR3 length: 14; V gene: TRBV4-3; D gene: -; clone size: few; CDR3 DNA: TGCGCCAGCAGCCATGGCTTGGAAAGTTACGAGCAGTACTTC; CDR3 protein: CASSHGLESYEQYF
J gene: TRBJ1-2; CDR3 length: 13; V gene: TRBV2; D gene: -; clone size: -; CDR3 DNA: TGTGCCAGCAGTACCGGGCAGATCGGCGGCTACACCTTC; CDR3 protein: CASSTGQIGGYTF
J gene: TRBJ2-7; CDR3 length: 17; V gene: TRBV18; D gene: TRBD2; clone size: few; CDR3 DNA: TGTGCCAGCTCCCACGCGACTAGCGGCTGGAGCTCCTACGAGCAGTACTTC; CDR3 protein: CASSHATSGWSSYEQYF
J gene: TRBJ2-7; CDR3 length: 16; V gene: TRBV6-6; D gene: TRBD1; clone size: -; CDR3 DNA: TGTGCCAGCACGAAACGGTATGACAGGGAGCCCTACGAGCAGTACTTC; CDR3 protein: CASTKRYDREPYEQYF
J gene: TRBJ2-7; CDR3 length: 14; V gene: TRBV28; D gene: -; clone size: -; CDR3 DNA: TGTGCCAGCACCTTTAGTAGTGCTACCTACGAGCAGTACTTC; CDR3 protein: CASTFSSATYEQYF
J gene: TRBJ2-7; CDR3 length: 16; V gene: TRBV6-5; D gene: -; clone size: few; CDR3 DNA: TGTGCCAGCAGTTCCCCGGTAAAAGCGGTACACTACGAGCAGTACTTC; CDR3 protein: CASSSPVKAVHYEQYF
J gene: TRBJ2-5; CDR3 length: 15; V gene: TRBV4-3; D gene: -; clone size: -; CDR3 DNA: TGCGCCAGCAGCCAAGAGCATGGTAGATCGGAGACCCAGTACTTC; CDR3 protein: CASSQEHGRSETQYF
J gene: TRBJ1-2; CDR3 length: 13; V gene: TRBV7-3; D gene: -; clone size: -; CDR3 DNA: TGTGCCAGCAGTACCCGCAACGGCGGTTATTACACCTTC; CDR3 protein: CASSTRNGGYYTF
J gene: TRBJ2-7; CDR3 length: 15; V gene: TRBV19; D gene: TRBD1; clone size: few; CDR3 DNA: TGTGCCAGTAGTTATGCCGGGACAGGGATCCTCGAGCAGTACTTC; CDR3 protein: CASSYAGTGILEQYF
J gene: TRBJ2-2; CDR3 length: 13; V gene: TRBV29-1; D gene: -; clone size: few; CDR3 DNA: TGCAGCGTTGAGGTTAGGAACACCGGGGAGCTGTTTTTT; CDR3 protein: CSVEVRNTGELFF
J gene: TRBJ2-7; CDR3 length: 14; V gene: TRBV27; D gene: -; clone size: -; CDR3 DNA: TGTGCCAGCAGTGACCGGGACGCCACCTACGAGCAGTACTTC; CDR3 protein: CASSDRDATYEQYF
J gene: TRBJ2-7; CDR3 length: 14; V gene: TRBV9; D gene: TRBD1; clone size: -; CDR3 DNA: TGTGCCAGCAGCGCGTCGGGACAGGGGTACGAGCAGTACTTC; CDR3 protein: CASSASGQGYEQYF
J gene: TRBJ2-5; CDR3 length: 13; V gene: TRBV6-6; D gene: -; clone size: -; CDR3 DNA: TGTGCCAGCAGCCGAACAATCCAAGAGACCCAGTACTTC; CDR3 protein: CASSRTIQETQYF
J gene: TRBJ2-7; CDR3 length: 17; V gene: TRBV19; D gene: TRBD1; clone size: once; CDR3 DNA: TGTGCCAGTAGTATAGATCACATAGGACAGGGTGTGCACGAGCAGTACTTC; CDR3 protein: CASSIDHIGQGVHEQYF
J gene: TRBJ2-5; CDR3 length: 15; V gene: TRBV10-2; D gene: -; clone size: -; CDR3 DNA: TGCGCCAGCAGTGATCAAGCGGAGGAGGGAGAGACCCAGTACTTC; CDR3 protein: CASSDQAEEGETQYF
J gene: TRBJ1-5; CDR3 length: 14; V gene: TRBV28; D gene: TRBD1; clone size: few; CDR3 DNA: TGTGCCAGCAGGAGACAGGGCGGCGGTCAGCCCCAGCATTTT; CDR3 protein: CASRRQGGGQPQHF
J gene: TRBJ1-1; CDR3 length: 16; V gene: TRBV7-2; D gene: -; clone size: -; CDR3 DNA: TGTGCCAGCAGCTTAGAAATCGGCAGGCTGAACACTGAAGCTTTCTTT; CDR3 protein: CASSLEIGRLNTEAFF
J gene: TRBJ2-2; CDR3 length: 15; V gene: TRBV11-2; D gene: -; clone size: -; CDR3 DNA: TGTGCCAGCAGCTTGCGACTAGCGAACACCGGGGAGCTGTTTTTT; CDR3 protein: CASSLRLANTGELFF
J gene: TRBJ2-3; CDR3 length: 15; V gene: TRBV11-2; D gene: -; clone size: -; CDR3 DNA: TGTGCCAGCAGCCGGCAGCGGGCAAGCACAGATACGCAGTATTTT; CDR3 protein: CASSRQRASTDTQYF
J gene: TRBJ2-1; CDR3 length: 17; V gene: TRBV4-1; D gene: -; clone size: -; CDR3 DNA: TGCGCCAGCAGCCAGCCGGTACTCATCCCCCCCTACAATGAGCAGTTCTTC; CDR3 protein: CASSQPVLIPPYNEQFF
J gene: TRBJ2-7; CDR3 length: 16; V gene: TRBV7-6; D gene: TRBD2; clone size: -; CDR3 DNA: TGTGCCAGCAGCTCGAAGTCGGGACTAATGGCCTACGAGCAGTACTTC; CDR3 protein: CASSSKSGLMAYEQYF
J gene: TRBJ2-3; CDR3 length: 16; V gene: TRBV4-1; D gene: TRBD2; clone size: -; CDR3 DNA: TGCGCCAGCAGCCAGGAAACTAGCGGGACGGCAGATACGCAGTATTTT; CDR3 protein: CASSQETSGTADTQYF
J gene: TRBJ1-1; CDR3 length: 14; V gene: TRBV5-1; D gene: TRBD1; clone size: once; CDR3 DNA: TGCGCCAGTCATCTCGGGACAGGCGCGACTGAAGCTTTCTTT; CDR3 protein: CASHLGTGATEAFF
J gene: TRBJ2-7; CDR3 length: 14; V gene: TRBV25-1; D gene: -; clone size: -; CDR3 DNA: TGTGCCAGCAGTGAACCGCGACCGGGCTACGAGCAGTACTTC; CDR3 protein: CASSEPRPGYEQYF
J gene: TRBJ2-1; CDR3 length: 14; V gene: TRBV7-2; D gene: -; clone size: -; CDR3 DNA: TGTGCCAGCAGCTTAGAGGGGAGAATCGATGAGCAGTTCTTC; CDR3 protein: CASSLEGRIDEQFF
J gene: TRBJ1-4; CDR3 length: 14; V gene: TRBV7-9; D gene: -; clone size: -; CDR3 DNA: TGTGCCAGCAGCCTAGGGACCGCGAATGAAAAACTGTTTTTT; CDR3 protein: CASSLGTANEKLFF
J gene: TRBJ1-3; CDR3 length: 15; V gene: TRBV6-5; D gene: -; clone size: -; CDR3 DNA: TGTGCCAGCAGTCGTAGGAGCGTCTCTGGAAACACCATATATTTT; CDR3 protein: CASSRRSVSGNTIYF
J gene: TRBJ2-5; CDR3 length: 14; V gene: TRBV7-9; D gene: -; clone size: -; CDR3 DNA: TGTGCCAGCAGCTTAGCTTCCGGTCCGGAGACCCAGTACTTC; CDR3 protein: CASSLASGPETQYF
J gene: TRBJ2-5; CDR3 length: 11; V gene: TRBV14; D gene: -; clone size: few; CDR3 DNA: TGTGCCAGCGGCAGTTGGGAGACCCAGTACTTC; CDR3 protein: CASGSWETQYF
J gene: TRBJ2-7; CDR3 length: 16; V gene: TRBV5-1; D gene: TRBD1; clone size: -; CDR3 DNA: TGCGCCAGCAGCTTAGACGTTACAGGGGGGTCCTACGAGCAGTACTTC; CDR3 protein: CASSLDVTGGSYEQYF
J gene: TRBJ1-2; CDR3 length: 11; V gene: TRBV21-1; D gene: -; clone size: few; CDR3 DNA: TGTGCCAGCAGACAGGGAGACGGCTACACCTTC; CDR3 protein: CASRQGDGYTF
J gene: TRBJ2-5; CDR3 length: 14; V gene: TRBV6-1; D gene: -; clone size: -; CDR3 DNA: TGTGCCAGCAGTGACCCGGGTAGGCAAGAGACCCAGTACTTC; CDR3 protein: CASSDPGRQETQYF
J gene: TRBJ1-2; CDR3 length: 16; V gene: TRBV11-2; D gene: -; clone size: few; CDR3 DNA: TGTGCCAGCAGCCTATACCGGAGGCCCGCCAGCGATGGCTACACCTTC; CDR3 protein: CASSLYRRPASDGYTF
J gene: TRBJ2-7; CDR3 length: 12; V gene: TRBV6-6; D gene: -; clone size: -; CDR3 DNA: TGTGCCAGCAGTTACTCAGGGTCCAGGGAATACTTC; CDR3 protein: CASSYSGSREYF